These T cell receptor beta chains were read from a single sample in a study of cytomegalovirus exposure and HLA in healthy donors. Sequencing used immunoSEQ multiplex PCR; TCRdb keeps in-frame clones, though not all of them. Of roughly 120,000 clones listed, about 85% are singletons. The sequenced sample was PBMCs. Receptors were obtained from a man aged 50 to 60 in good health and CMV-seronegative. Both conserved end residues are part of each CDR3. The order of the fields is CDR3 protein, CDR3 DNA, J gene, V gene, clone size, D gene. D genes are given only for firm matches. Part of the rows lack a size; the others show once, few, many or a class for expanded clones.

CDR3 protein: CSVESGTDTQYF; CDR3 DNA: TGCAGCGTTGAGAGCGGTACAGATACGCAGTATTTT; J gene: TRBJ2-3; V gene: TRBV29-1; clone size: NA; D gene: NA
CDR3 protein: CSVRQGPMNTEAFF; CDR3 DNA: TGCAGCGTTCGACAGGGACCCATGAACACTGAAGCTTTCTTT; J gene: TRBJ1-1; V gene: TRBV29-1; clone size: NA; D gene: TRBD1
CDR3 protein: CASSFQGEDTIYF; CDR3 DNA: TGTGCCAGCAGTTTCCAGGGGGAAGACACCATATATTTT; J gene: TRBJ1-3; V gene: TRBV28; clone size: NA; D gene: TRBD1
CDR3 protein: CASSFRGRRAYEQYF; CDR3 DNA: TGTGCCAGCAGTTTCCGGGGTAGACGGGCCTACGAGCAGTACTTC; J gene: TRBJ2-7; V gene: TRBV28; clone size: NA; D gene: NA
CDR3 protein: CASRSGTGGFTGELFF; CDR3 DNA: TGCGCCAGCAGATCCGGGACAGGGGGTTTCACCGGGGAGCTGTTTTTT; J gene: TRBJ2-2; V gene: TRBV5-1; clone size: NA; D gene: TRBD1
CDR3 protein: CASSSGQGRNEQFF; CDR3 DNA: TGCGCCAGCAGCTCGGGACAAGGGCGCAATGAGCAGTTCTTC; J gene: TRBJ2-1; V gene: TRBV5-1; clone size: NA; D gene: NA
CDR3 protein: CASSSGLAGVNEQFF; CDR3 DNA: TGTGCCAGCAGTTCGGGACTAGCGGGTGTCAATGAGCAGTTCTTC; J gene: TRBJ2-1; V gene: TRBV27; clone size: NA; D gene: TRBD2
CDR3 protein: CASSSEGGSNQPQHF; CDR3 DNA: TGCGCCAGCAGCTCCGAGGGAGGGAGCAATCAGCCCCAGCATTTT; J gene: TRBJ1-5; V gene: TRBV5-1; clone size: NA; D gene: NA
CDR3 protein: CASSFTGASTDTQYF; CDR3 DNA: TGTGCCAGCAGTTTTACAGGGGCCTCCACAGATACGCAGTATTTT; J gene: TRBJ2-3; V gene: TRBV7-3; clone size: NA; D gene: TRBD1
CDR3 protein: CASSPGSGYTF; CDR3 DNA: TGCGCCAGCAGCCCCGGGAGTGGCTACACCTTC; J gene: TRBJ1-2; V gene: TRBV4-3; clone size: few; D gene: NA